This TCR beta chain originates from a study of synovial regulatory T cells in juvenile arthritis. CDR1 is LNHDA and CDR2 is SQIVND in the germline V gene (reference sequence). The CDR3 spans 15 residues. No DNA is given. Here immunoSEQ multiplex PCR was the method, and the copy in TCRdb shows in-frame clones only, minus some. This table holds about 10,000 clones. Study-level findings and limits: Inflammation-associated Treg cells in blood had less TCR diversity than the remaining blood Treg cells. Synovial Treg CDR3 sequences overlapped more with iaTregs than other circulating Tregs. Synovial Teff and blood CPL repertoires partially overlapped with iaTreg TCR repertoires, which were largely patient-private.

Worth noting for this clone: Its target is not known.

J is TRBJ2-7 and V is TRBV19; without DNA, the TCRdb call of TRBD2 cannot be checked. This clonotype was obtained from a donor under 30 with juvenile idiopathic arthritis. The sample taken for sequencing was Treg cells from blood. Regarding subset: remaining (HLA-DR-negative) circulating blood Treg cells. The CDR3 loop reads CASSMDLAGSGRQYF.